This T cell receptor beta chain was sequenced in a study of T cell clonotyping in hematopoietic cell transplantation. General study points: Pathologically expanded recipient clonotypes increased progressively from day 30 to day 180 as diversity fell. At the given depth, recipient repertoires were over 95% de novo clonotypes.

The time point is: recipient sample about 28 days before transplant, after cytoreduction. Comment on this clone: What it recognizes is unknown.

Germline V lookup: CDR1 SQVTM, CDR2 ANQGSEA. V lost 6 bases, J lost 0 bases, and 17 bases lay in between. CDR3 length: 15 residues. The assay was immunoSEQ multiplex PCR, and TCRdb's table has in-frame clones only and misses some. The sample consists of tens of thousands of clones, over 75% of them appearing once. This chain joins TRBV29-1 and TRBJ1-1, with a weak D call TRBD1 (5 bases). The source of this sequence is a man in his fifties or sixties with biphenotypic leukemia. Some clones in this sample may be carry-over from other donors' samples. The source was peripheral blood mononuclear cells, collected before stem cell transplant. DNA of the CDR3: TGCAGCGTCGTTCAGGACATCCGGATGAACACTGAAGCTTTCTTT. It encodes CSVVQDIRMNTEAFF.